This passage covers 11 T cell receptor beta chains from one sample sequenced in a study of shared T cell receptors in the human thymus. Assay used: immunoSEQ multiplex PCR; TCRdb lists only in-frame clones, some missing. Counted here are 600,000 or so clones, around 87% occurring once; the ten biggest clones make up over 0.008%. The same sample was also studied in work on human thymus T cells.

Material: thymocytes. The receptor source for this set is a boy under two years old with a congenital heart defect.

The rearrangement links TRBV5-6 to TRBJ2-1; 7 bases align to TRBD1. Germline values: CDR1 SGHDT, CDR2 YYEEEE. J was trimmed by 5 bases and V by 5 bases; bases with no gene match: 4. There are 13 residues in the CDR3. CDR3 bases: TGTGCCAGCAGTAGGGGGCAAGACAATGAGCAGTTCTTC. Encoded protein: CASSRGQDNEQFF.

The chain carries TRBV7-8 and TRBJ2-5, with D tentatively TRBD1 (5 bases). Looked up from germline, CDR1 is SGHVS and CDR2 is FQNEAQ. The V end lost 4 bases, the J end lost 2 bases, and 14 bases lay between the germline ends. The CDR3 is 15 residues long. The CDR3 DNA reads TGTGCCAGCAGCTCGACAGTGATCCATCAAGAGACCCAGTACTTC. This encodes CASSSTVIHQETQYF.

The chain combines TRBV28 with TRBJ2-7; D may be TRBD2 (6 bases). Germline lookup yields CDR1 MDHEN and CDR2 SYDVKM. Deletions cut 6 bases from V and 2 bases from J, with 17 bases between. The CDR3 is 15 amino acids. This CDR3 reads CASRLQRAEPYEQYF. DNA of the CDR3: TGTGCCAGCAGACTCCAGCGGGCCGAACCCTACGAGCAGTACTTC.

The rearrangement uses TRBV20-1 and TRBJ2-7; D call uncertain. With 3 bases removed from V and 7 bases from J, the gap between germline ends came to 10 bases. The CDR3 has 11 residues. Looked up from germline, CDR1 is DFQATT and CDR2 is SNEGSKA (reference sequence). The CDR3 region has the DNA TGCAGTGCTAGGCCTTTGCGGGAGCAGTACTTC. Amino acids: CSARPLREQYF.

The chain couples TRBV4-2 to TRBJ2-2; TRBD2 agrees at 7 bases. Germline V gene sequence: CDR1 LGHNA, CDR2 YNFKEQ. There are 18 residues in the CDR3. Trimming took 0 bases from V and 1 from J; bases not matched to a gene: 8. The CDR3 sequence is CASSQEGTGGGNTGELFF. The CDR3 DNA sequence: TGTGCCAGCAGCCAAGAAGGGACGGGCGGGGGGAACACCGGGGAGCTGTTTTTT.

The chain uses TRBV14 and TRBJ2-7, with 15 bases aligning to TRBD2. CDR3 size: 17 residues. V lost 5 bases, J lost 3 bases, and 8 bases stayed unmatched. Germline CDR1 reads SGHDN; CDR2 reads FVKESK. The CDR3 protein is CASSEGTSGRNYYEQYF. The CDR3 region has the DNA TGTGCCAGCAGCGAAGGGACTAGCGGGAGGAACTACTACGAGCAGTACTTC.

V and J are TRBV30 and TRBJ1-2, with 10 nucleotides matching TRBD1. CDR1 GTSNPN and CDR2 SVGIG come from the germline V gene (reference sequence). V lost 0 bases, J lost 4 bases, and 14 bases stayed unmatched. The CDR3 runs 18 residues. The CDR3 is CAWSVIYSGTGVPYGYTF. DNA for the CDR3: TGTGCCTGGAGTGTAATCTACTCCGGGACAGGGGTTCCCTATGGCTACACCTTC.

The V call is TRBV27, the J call TRBJ2-1, with 9 bases identical to TRBD2. CDR1 and CDR2 from the germline V gene are MNHEY and SMNVEV (reference sequence). CDR3 length equals 17 residues. V lost 5 bases, J lost 5 bases, and 13 bases stayed unmatched. CDR3 nucleotide sequence: TGTGCCAGCAGTCCCCCACCTGGACTAGCGCACCACAATGAGCAGTTCTTC. Translated, it gives CASSPPPGLAHHNEQFF.

V gene TRBV5-1 combines with J gene TRBJ1-3; 7 bases map to TRBD1. The ends lost 2 bases at V and 4 bases at J; junction bases unmatched: 3. CDR3 length equals 14 residues. Germline V gene sequence: CDR1 SGHRS, CDR2 YFSETQ. The CDR3 sequence: CASSFQGEGNTIYF. The CDR3, as DNA: TGCGCCAGCAGCTTCCAGGGGGAGGGAAACACCATATATTTT.

V is TRBV6-1 and J is TRBJ2-4, with no clear D. The V gene's germline CDR1 is MNHNS and CDR2 SASEGT. This CDR3 region has 14 residues. V gave up 1 base and J gave up 4 bases, with 8 bases separating them. In nucleotides, the CDR3 is TGTGCCAGCAGTGAAGGTGGCTCTAAAAACATTCAGTACTTC. Amino acids: CASSEGGSKNIQYF.

The chain recombines TRBV6-1 with TRBJ1-4; D not resolved. The germline gives CDR1 MNHNS, CDR2 SASEGT. The CDR3 loop spans 14 amino acids. The V end was cut by 4 bases, the J end by 6 bases, with 12 bases between. Here the CDR3 reads CASSAPGWDEKLFF. For the CDR3, the DNA is TGTGCCAGCAGTGCGCCAGGCTGGGATGAAAAACTGTTTTTT.